Listed below are T cell receptor beta chains from one sample, sequenced in a study of vaccination effects on CD4 cells after COVID-19. Generated by immunoSEQ multiplex PCR, the TCRdb table keeps only in-frame clones and is missing some. The sample includes roughly 67,000 clones, around 79% seen only once; the top ten take about 10%. The antigens of these receptors remain unknown. The sequencing used CD4+ T cells from PBMCs cultured with SARS-CoV-2 spike peptides, collected before COVID-19 vaccination. These receptors came from a human donor who received a COVID-19 vaccine. Both conserved end residues are part of each CDR3. D genes are given only for firm matches. Where a row states a size, it is once, few, many or the class of an expanded clone; other rows omit it.

TRBJ2-3	-	TRBV25-1	-	CASSEIGADTQYF	TGTGCCAGCAGTGAAATCGGTGCGGATACGCAGTATTTT
TRBJ1-4	-	TRBV2	-	CASSPPLQNYRRKLFF	TGTGCCAGCAGTCCCCCTTTACAAAATTATCGTCGAAAACTGTTTTTT
TRBJ1-5	TRBD1	TRBV3-1/TRBV3-2	-	CASSQGGQGGQPQHF	TGTGCCAGCAGCCAAGGTGGCCAGGGGGGTCAGCCCCAGCATTTT
TRBJ1-5	-	TRBV5-6	-	CASSYFGGQPQHF	TGTGCCAGCAGCTATTTCGGGGGCCAGCCCCAGCATTTT
TRBJ1-1	-	TRBV12-3/TRBV12-4	once	CASSLGGSTEAFF	TGTGCCAGCAGTTTAGGGGGTTCCACTGAAGCTTTCTTT
TRBJ1-5	TRBD1	TRBV19	once	CASSKGTVNQPQHF	TGTGCCAGTAGTAAAGGGACAGTCAATCAGCCCCAGCATTTT
TRBJ1-1	-	TRBV5-1	-	CASTKSAQMNTEAFF	TGCGCCAGCACGAAATCGGCACAGATGAACACTGAAGCTTTCTTT
TRBJ2-1	TRBD1	TRBV11-1	-	CASSFGTGSDEQFF	TGTGCCAGCAGCTTTGGGACAGGGTCCGATGAGCAGTTCTTC
TRBJ1-5	-	TRBV30	few	CAWSVGGQGQPQHF	TGTGCCTGGAGCGTCGGAGGGCAGGGGCAGCCCCAGCATTTT
TRBJ2-3	-	TRBV5-1	-	CASSFDSTTDTQYF	TGCGCCAGCAGCTTTGACAGTACCACAGATACGCAGTATTTT
TRBJ2-5	TRBD2	TRBV5-1	-	CASSLNSGGGETQYF	TGCGCCAGCAGCTTGAATAGCGGGGGGGGAGAGACCCAGTACTTC
TRBJ1-1	-	TRBV6-1	-	CASSELAAVGAFF	TGTGCCAGCAGTGAACTTGCAGCGGTGGGGGCTTTCTTT
TRBJ2-3	-	TRBV5-1	-	CASSWDRSTDTQYF	TGCGCCAGCAGCTGGGACCGAAGCACAGATACGCAGTATTTT
TRBJ1-5	TRBD1	TRBV30	-	CAWSVGTGTPPQHF	TGTGCCTGGAGTGTGGGGACAGGGACACCGCCCCAGCATTTT
TRBJ1-2	-	TRBV4-2	-	CASSYEQGSNYGYTF	TGTGCCAGCAGTTACGAACAGGGATCTAACTATGGCTACACCTTC
TRBJ1-4	-	TRBV30	-	CAWSVRSGVNEKLFF	TGTGCCTGGAGTGTACGTAGCGGAGTTAATGAAAAACTGTTTTTT
TRBJ2-2	TRBD1	TRBV11-2	-	CASSLAGGTGELFF	TGTGCCAGCAGCTTAGCAGGGGGCACCGGGGAGCTGTTTTTT
TRBJ2-5	TRBD1	TRBV3-1/TRBV3-2	once	CASGARGHQETQYF	TGTGCCAGCGGGGCCAGGGGGCACCAAGAGACCCAGTACTTC
TRBJ2-3	-	TRBV4-3	-	CASSTRQFSTDTQYF	TGCGCCAGCAGCACACGACAGTTTAGCACAGATACGCAGTATTTT
TRBJ2-1	TRBD2	TRBV5-4	-	CASRNGTSGNEQFF	TGTGCCAGCAGGAACGGGACTAGCGGTAATGAGCAGTTCTTC
TRBJ2-3	-	TRBV18	-	CASSPGLGADTQYF	TGTGCCAGCTCACCAGGACTCGGGGCAGATACGCAGTATTTT
TRBJ2-5	TRBD1	TRBV5-1	-	CASSNLPGQGTKTQYF	TGCGCCAGCAGCAATTTACCGGGACAGGGGACGAAGACCCAGTACTTC
TRBJ1-2	-	TRBV5-1	few	CASSLAGLNYGYTF	TGCGCCAGCAGCTTGGCGGGGCTTAACTATGGCTACACCTTC
TRBJ2-4	-	TRBV7-8	-	CASSLGSDSYKNIQYF	TGTGCCAGCAGCTTAGGAAGCGACAGCTACAAAAACATTCAGTACTTC
TRBJ2-6	-	TRBV6-2/TRBV6-3	-	CASSSGSSGANVLTF	TGTGCCAGCAGTTCCGGGAGCTCTGGGGCCAACGTCCTGACTTTC
TRBJ2-2	-	TRBV14	-	CASSQSGRNTGELFF	TGTGCCAGCAGCCAATCGGGACGGAACACCGGGGAGCTGTTTTTT
TRBJ2-3	TRBD2	TRBV30	-	CAWRESGGSDTQYF	TGTGCCTGGAGAGAAAGCGGGGGGTCAGATACGCAGTATTTT
TRBJ1-1	-	TRBV30	-	CAWRFFGTEAFF	TGTGCCTGGAGGTTCTTTGGCACTGAAGCTTTCTTT
TRBJ1-1	-	TRBV6-1	-	CASSERQVNTEAFF	TGTGCCAGCAGTGAGCGTCAGGTGAACACTGAAGCTTTCTTT
TRBJ1-1	TRBD1	TRBV10-3	many	CAISPGQGLGTEAFF	TGTGCCATCAGCCCGGGACAGGGATTGGGAACTGAAGCTTTCTTT
TRBJ1-1	TRBD1	TRBV9	-	CASSAQGGGTEAFF	TGTGCCAGCAGCGCACAGGGGGGCGGGACTGAAGCTTTCTTT
TRBJ1-4	TRBD1	TRBV27	-	CASSPLDRGATNEKLFF	TGTGCCAGCAGTCCCCTGGACAGGGGCGCCACTAATGAAAAACTGTTTTTT
TRBJ1-3	-	TRBV19	-	CASSQSSGNTIYF	TGTGCCAGTAGCCAGAGCTCTGGAAACACCATATATTTT
TRBJ1-2	-	TRBV3-1/TRBV3-2	-	CASSQDRAYGYTF	TGTGCCAGCAGCCAAGACAGAGCCTATGGCTACACCTTC
TRBJ2-3	-	TRBV7-2	few	CASSPRIAPGVDTQYF	TGTGCCAGCAGCCCCCGGATAGCCCCGGGTGTTGATACGCAGTATTTT
TRBJ2-5	TRBD1	TRBV5-1	-	CASSATGAQETQYF	TGCGCCAGCAGCGCGACAGGGGCTCAAGAGACCCAGTACTTC
TRBJ1-3	-	TRBV18	-	CASSRTTSSGNTIYF	TGTGCCAGCTCCCGGACAACCAGCTCTGGAAACACCATATATTTT
TRBJ2-1	-	TRBV5-1	-	CASSSDSTYNEQFF	TGCGCCAGCAGCTCGGACAGTACCTACAATGAGCAGTTCTTC